The T cell receptor beta chain described here comes from a study of T cells in Graves' hyperthyroidism and ophthalmopathy. The TCR beta CDR3 regions underwent amplification using RNA transcripts as the source. The HTBI primer set served for first-round RT-PCR of the TCR CDR3. TCRdb independently ran MiXCR on the multiplex PCR reads; one entry per CDR3 protein. The sample lists under 400,000 distinct CDR3 sequences, 15% occurring once. After removal of 4 bases from V and 7 bases from J, the junction contained 7 bases not matched to a gene. The CDR3 has 15 residues. This clonotype was counted ten times or more.

Input material: blood. V and J are TRBV12-3 or TRBV12-4 and TRBJ2-2; 9 bases map to TRBD1. The sequence derives from a woman in her fifties or sixties with Graves' ophthalmopathy. The CDR3 DNA sequence: TGTGCCAGCAGTTCGCGACAGGGGGGTAACGGGGAGCTGTTTTTT. It is translated as CASSSRQGGNGELFF.